This T cell receptor (beta chain) is from a study of blood T cell repertoires in COVID-19. Here immunoSEQ multiplex PCR was the method, and the copy in TCRdb shows in-frame clones only, minus some. The sample records about 24,000 clones, 81% being singletons. The CDR3 contains 14 residues. Germline CDR1 SGHTA, CDR2 FQGNSA. V lost 2 bases to trimming and J lost 8 bases; unmatched junction nucleotides: 4. This clonotype was obtained from a man between 65 and 85 years old with acute or convalescent COVID-19. The chain uses TRBV7-2 and TRBJ2-1, with TRBD1 matching over 9 bases. The sequenced sample was peripheral blood. The CDR3 region is CASSLSRTGDEQFF. CDR3 nucleotide sequence: TGTGCCAGCAGCTTATCCAGGACAGGGGATGAGCAGTTCTTC.